These 14 T cell receptor beta chains came from one sample sequenced in a study of metastatic and nonmetastatic thyroid tumors. From the PCR reads, TCRdb re-called clones with MiXCR. Of around 17,000 clones listed, roughly 26% are singletons. Thyroid surgery was preceded by no treatment in any patient. What was sequenced was adjacent normal tissue. These receptors were collected from a female donor with papillary thyroid cancer or a benign thyroid nodule (not recorded which). Some clones in this sample may be carry-over from other donors' samples.

V gene TRBV28 combines with J gene TRBJ2-3; no reliable D call. The germline V gene has CDR1 MDHEN and CDR2 SYDVKM. The CDR3 totals 14 residues. V lost 2 bases and J lost 1, with 7 bases in between. For the CDR3, the DNA is TGTGCCAGCAGTTTAATCGCCGGCACAGATACGCAGTATTTT. Protein: CASSLIAGTDTQYF.

Remarks on this clone: A much bigger clone sits one base away, suggesting this may be a read error. The V gene is TRBV20-1, the J gene TRBJ2-7; TRBD1 is a possible D gene (6 bases). The CDR3 totals 13 residues. Trimming took off 6 bases at V and 1 base at J, with 13 bases between the two ends. Germline V lookup: CDR1 DFQATT, CDR2 SNEGSKA (reference sequence). CDR3 protein: CSADSRGSYEQYF. CDR3 bases: TGCAGTGCCGATAGCAGGGGTTCCTACGAGCAGTACTTC.

This clone was observed a single time. The chain employs TRBV5-1 and TRBJ2-7; a weak D match, TRBD1 (7 bases). This CDR3 comprises 15 residues. Trimming left V 7 bases short and J 4 bases short, with 21 bases between. Germline V CDR1 and CDR2: SGHRS, YFSETQ. CDR3 protein: CASRRTQEGAYEQYF. The CDR3 region has the DNA TGCGCCAGCCGACGTACCCAGGAGGGGGCATACGAGCAGTACTTC.

As concerns this clone: An end of the junction differs from the germline gene, which may be a read error. In DNA form, the CDR3 reads TGTGCCAGCAGCCAAGTAGGGGGGCCCACTGGAGCTTTCTTT. Its protein product is CASSQVGGPTGAFF. The V and J genes are TRBV3-1 and TRBJ1-1; TRBD1 is a possible D gene (6 bases). The CDR3 extends over 14 amino acids. The germline V gene encodes CDR1 LGHDT and CDR2 YNNKEL (reference sequence).

This clone was seen only a few times. V gene TRBV19 combines with J gene TRBJ2-3; no firm D call. Per the germline V gene, CDR1 is LNHDA and CDR2 is SQIVND (reference sequence). V lost 6 bases and J 1 base, leaving 11 bases between the germline ends. The CDR3 is 14 residues long. The DNA of the CDR3 is TGTGCCAGTAGACTCTTAGGTGGCACAGATACGCAGTATTTT. Protein product: CASRLLGGTDTQYF. Full variable domain (rest looked up from reference TRBV19 and TRBJ2-3): DGGITQSPKYLFRKEGQNVTLSCEQNLNHDAMYWYRQDPGQGLRLIYYSQIVNDFQKGDIAEGYSVSREKKESFPLTVTSAQKNPTAFYLCASRLLGGTDTQYFGPGTRLTVL.

This clone was counted a few times. The chain joins TRBV10-3 to TRBJ2-7; D tentatively reads TRBD1 or TRBD2 (5 bases each). The CDR3 is 14 amino acids. With 5 bases removed from V and 2 bases from J, the gap between germline ends came to 13 bases. Germline CDR1 and CDR2: ENHRY and SYGVKD. CDR3 DNA sequence: TGTGCCATCAGTCCGGGACCGCCAGCCTACGAGCAGTACTTC. Its protein product is CAISPGPPAYEQYF.

This clone counts as large. J is TRBJ2-7 and V is TRBV7-9; D is undetermined. V lost 1 base to trimming and J lost 6 bases, with 7 bases between them. CDR3 length: 12 amino acids. Germline V gene data show CDR1 as SEHNR and CDR2 as FQNEAQ (reference sequence). CDR3 sequence (DNA): TGTGCCAGCAGCTTAGGGTCCGGCGAGCAGTACTTC. Translation: CASSLGSGEQYF.

The rearrangement links TRBV6-2 or TRBV6-3 to TRBJ1-1, with D unclear. Germline CDR1 reads MNHEY; CDR2 reads SVGEGT. This CDR3 has 13 amino acids. Trimming took off 2 bases at V and 1 base at J, with 5 bases between the two ends. CDR3 in DNA: TGTGCCAGCAGTTACCTGGAGAACACTGAAGCTTTCTTT. Its translation is CASSYLENTEAFF.

This sequence joins TRBV20-1 and TRBJ1-6, with 8 bases identical to TRBD1. Germline V gives CDR1 DFQATT, CDR2 SNEGSKA (reference sequence). The CDR3 totals 16 residues. The trim removed 1 base at V and 7 bases at J, leaving 9 bases unmatched. The CDR3 bases are TGCAGTGCTAGAGCAGGGGGCGAAACTTCGAATTCACCCCTCCACTTT. Its protein product is CSARAGGETSNSPLHF.

The rearrangement uses TRBV5-1 and TRBJ2-7, with 7 bases identical to TRBD1. Germline-derived CDR1 and CDR2 are SGHRS and YFSETQ. V lost 4 bases to trimming and J lost 3 bases; unmatched junction nucleotides: 7. This CDR3 is built from 14 residues. The CDR3 here is CASSVGTAGYEQYF. The CDR3 DNA reads as TGCGCCAGCAGCGTCGGGACAGCAGGCTACGAGCAGTACTTC.

The CDR3 sequence is CASSFLGGYNEQYF. As DNA, the CDR3 is TGTGCCAGCAGTTTCTTGGGGGGGTACAACGAGCAGTACTTC. The V gene is TRBV12-3 or TRBV12-4, the J gene TRBJ2-7, with 7 bases that match TRBD2. The CDR3 loop spans 14 amino acids. Losses at the gene ends were 3 bases for V and 5 bases for J; bases not matched to a gene: 7.

There are many counts of this clone. This CDR3 reads CASSRGQMNTEAFF. The CDR3 bases are TGCGCCAGCTCGCGGGGCCAAATGAACACTGAAGCTTTCTTT. The chain couples TRBV5-1 to TRBJ1-1, with D possibly matching TRBD1 (5 bases). CDR1 and CDR2 (germline): SGHRS, YFSETQ. With 7 bases removed from V and 0 bases from J, the gap between germline ends came to 13 bases. CDR3 size: 14 residues.

By sample fraction, this clone is medium-sized. The chain is built from TRBV5-1 and TRBJ1-1; D possibly corresponds to TRBD1 (5 bases). This CDR3 spans 13 amino acids. With 3 bases removed from V and 5 bases from J, the gap between germline ends came to 11 bases. Germline V gene data show CDR1 as SGHRS and CDR2 as YFSETQ. The CDR3 DNA sequence: TGCGCCAGCAGCTCGCAGGGAGGGACTGAAGCTTTCTTT. Residues: CASSSQGGTEAFF.

The chain recombines TRBV12-3 or TRBV12-4 with TRBJ2-7; a weak D match, TRBD2 (5 bases). The CDR3 consists of 16 residues. V shed 6 bases and J shed 4 bases, with 22 bases lying between them. For the CDR3, the DNA is TGTGCCAGCAGCGTGGGGTTAGCGAGTTTTGGGTACGAGCAGTACTTC. Its translation is CASSVGLASFGYEQYF.